A selection of T cell receptor beta chains follows, all from one sample in a study of T cell responses to AZD1222 COVID-19 vaccine. Generated by immunoSEQ multiplex PCR, the TCRdb table keeps only in-frame clones and is missing some. The repertoire holds under 95,000 clones, around nine tenths seen once, with 15% to 20% in the top ten. Sequences were derived from peripheral blood, sampled on day 0 of AZD1222 vaccination. These receptors were obtained from an adult in good health. CDR3s leave out the opening cysteine and the closing phenylalanine or tryptophan.

V gene	J gene	CDR3 protein
TRBV3-1/TRBV3-2	TRBJ2-5	ASSHPGTEQETQY
TRBV18	TRBJ2-7	ASSAGKWAREQY
TRBV7-2	TRBJ1-2	ASSLTVNYGYT
TRBV29-1	TRBJ2-3	SVGLAAQY
TRBV14	TRBJ1-4	ASSQGPLWGLF
TRBV18	TRBJ1-1	ASSRTDTRDTEAF
TRBV29-1	TRBJ1-4	SVGVGRLDEKLF
TRBV28	TRBJ1-5	ASSPTRGYISQH
TRBV9	TRBJ2-3	ASSVLPVDTQY
TRBV6-5	TRBJ2-7	ASKGQVNSYEQY
TRBV6-2/TRBV6-3	TRBJ2-5	ASNPIYSTLAPETQY
TRBV6-5	TRBJ1-2	ASRGLYGYT
TRBV18	TRBJ2-5	ASSLQETQY
TRBV7-9	TRBJ2-2	ASSLAPGELF
TRBV24-1	TRBJ2-2	ATSAAGTGGLVGELF
TRBV7-8	TRBJ2-2	ASSRTGGQTGELF
TRBV2	TRBJ1-6	ASSENRDINSPLH
TRBV5-1	TRBJ2-7	ASSLQAVGQGALREQY
TRBV9	TRBJ1-6	ASSVEGAPALH
TRBV7-9	TRBJ1-2	ASSAQTGGISYGYT
TRBV7-7	TRBJ2-2	ASSLDPGLAGELF
TRBV18	TRBJ1-1	ASSPNLNTEAF
TRBV24-1	TRBJ2-1	ATSETGGAFNEQF
TRBV7-9	TRBJ1-4	ASSYDSNGEKLF
TRBV24-1	TRBJ1-3	ATSDSGWRNTIY
TRBV7-8	TRBJ2-5	ASSLGLQETQY
TRBV4-2	TRBJ1-5	ASSQGTGGDQPQH
TRBV28	TRBJ1-2	ASSQVFRYGYT
TRBV19	TRBJ2-7	ASSMGQGYEQY
TRBV6-2/TRBV6-3	TRBJ1-5	ASSRWTGGDQPQH
TRBV10-3	TRBJ1-3	AISETIQGNTIY
TRBV18	TRBJ1-2	ASSEGFDYGYT